Given below is one T cell receptor (beta chain) in context. The antigen is unknown. Assay: immunoSEQ multiplex PCR; the TCRdb copy retains only in-frame clones and omits some. The repertoire holds about 140,000 clones, with roughly nine tenths as singletons. These data are taken from a study of T cell responses to AZD1222 COVID-19 vaccine. Study-wide results and limits: White British ancestry dominated among donors, who included more females, and clonal diversity was possibly underestimated.

Trimming pared 0 bases from V and 1 base from J, leaving 12 bases between. Germline CDR1 and CDR2: MNHEY and SVGAGI. The CDR3 spans 16 residues. This clonotype was obtained from an adult who received the MenACWY meningococcal vaccine as a control. The sample here was peripheral blood, taken 28 days after the second dose of the MenACWY control vaccine. V usage is TRBV6-5 and J usage is TRBJ1-1, with a possible D match to TRBD1 (5 bases). This chain's CDR3 is CASSYSLGGANTEAFF. The DNA of the CDR3 is TGTGCCAGCAGTTACTCTCTGGGTGGGGCGAACACTGAAGCTTTCTTT.